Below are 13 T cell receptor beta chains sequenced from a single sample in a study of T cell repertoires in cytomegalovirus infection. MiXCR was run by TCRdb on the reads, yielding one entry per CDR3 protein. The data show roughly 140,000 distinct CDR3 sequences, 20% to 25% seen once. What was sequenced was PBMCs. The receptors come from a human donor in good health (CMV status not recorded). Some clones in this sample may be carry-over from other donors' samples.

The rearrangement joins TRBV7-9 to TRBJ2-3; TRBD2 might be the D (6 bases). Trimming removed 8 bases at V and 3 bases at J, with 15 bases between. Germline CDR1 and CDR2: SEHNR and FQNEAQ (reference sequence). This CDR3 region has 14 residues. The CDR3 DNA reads TGTGCCAGCGGGAAACTAGGAGGGACAGATACGCAGTATTTT. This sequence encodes CASGKLGGTDTQYF.

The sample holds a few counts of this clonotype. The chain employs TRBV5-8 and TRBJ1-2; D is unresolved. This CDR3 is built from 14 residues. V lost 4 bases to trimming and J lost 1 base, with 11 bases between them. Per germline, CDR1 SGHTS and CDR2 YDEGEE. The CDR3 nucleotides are TGTGCCAGCAGCCGCGGACTGGTTAACTATGGCTACACCTTC. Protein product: CASSRGLVNYGYTF. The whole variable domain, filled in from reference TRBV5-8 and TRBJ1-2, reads EAGVTQSPTHLIKTRGQQATLRCSPISGHTSVYWYQQALGLGLQFLLWYDEGEERNRGNFPPRFSGRQFPNYSSELNVNALELEDSALYLCASSRGLVNYGYTFGSGTRLTVV.

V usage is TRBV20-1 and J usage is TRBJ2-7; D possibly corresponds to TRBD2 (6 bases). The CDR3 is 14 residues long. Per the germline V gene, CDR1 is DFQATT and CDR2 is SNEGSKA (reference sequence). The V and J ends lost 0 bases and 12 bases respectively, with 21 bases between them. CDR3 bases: TGCAGTGCTAGAGATCTGTGGGACGACGCGGGGAGGTACTTC. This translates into CSARDLWDDAGRYF.

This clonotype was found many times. The CDR3 DNA reads TGTGCCAGCAGTTTTGTCGGGCTGGAGGGAGATACGCAGTATTTT. This gives the protein CASSFVGLEGDTQYF. V is TRBV12-3 or TRBV12-4 and J is TRBJ2-3; the D gene is possibly TRBD2 (6 bases). The CDR3 sequence is 15 residues long. Deletions cut 3 bases from V and 5 bases from J, with 15 bases between.

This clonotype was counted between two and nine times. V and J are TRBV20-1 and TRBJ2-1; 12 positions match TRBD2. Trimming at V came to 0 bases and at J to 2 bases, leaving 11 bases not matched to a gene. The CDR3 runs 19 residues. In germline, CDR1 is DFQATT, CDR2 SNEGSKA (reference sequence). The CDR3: CSARDQTSGSPFAYNEQFF. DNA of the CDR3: TGCAGTGCTAGAGACCAGACTAGCGGGAGTCCATTTGCCTACAATGAGCAGTTCTTC.

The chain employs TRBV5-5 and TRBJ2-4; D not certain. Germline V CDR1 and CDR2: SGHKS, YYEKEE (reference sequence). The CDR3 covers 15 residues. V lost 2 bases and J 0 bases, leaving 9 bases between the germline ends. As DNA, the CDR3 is TGTGCCAGCAGCTTTCATTCCTCAGCCAAAAACATTCAGTACTTC. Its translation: CASSFHSSAKNIQYF.

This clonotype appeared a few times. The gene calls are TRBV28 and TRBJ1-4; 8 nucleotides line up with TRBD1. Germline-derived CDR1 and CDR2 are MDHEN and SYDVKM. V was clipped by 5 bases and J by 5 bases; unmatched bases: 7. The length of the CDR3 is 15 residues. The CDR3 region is CASSPGDRPNEKLFF. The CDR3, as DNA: TGTGCCAGCAGTCCTGGGGACAGGCCGAATGAAAAACTGTTTTTT.

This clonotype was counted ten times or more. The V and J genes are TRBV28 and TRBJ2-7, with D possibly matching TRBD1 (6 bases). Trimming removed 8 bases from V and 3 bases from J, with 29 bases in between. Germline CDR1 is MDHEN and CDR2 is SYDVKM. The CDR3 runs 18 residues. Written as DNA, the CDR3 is TGTGCCAGCTCGGACAGTCCGGGCCTGGGTAGTTCTGGCTACGAGCAGTACTTC. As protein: CASSDSPGLGSSGYEQYF.

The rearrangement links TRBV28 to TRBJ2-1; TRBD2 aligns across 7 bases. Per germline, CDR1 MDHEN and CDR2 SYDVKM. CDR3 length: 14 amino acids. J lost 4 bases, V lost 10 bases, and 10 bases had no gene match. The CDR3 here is CATLVGLTYNEQFF. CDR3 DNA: TGTGCCACCCTAGTGGGACTAACGTACAATGAGCAGTTCTTC.

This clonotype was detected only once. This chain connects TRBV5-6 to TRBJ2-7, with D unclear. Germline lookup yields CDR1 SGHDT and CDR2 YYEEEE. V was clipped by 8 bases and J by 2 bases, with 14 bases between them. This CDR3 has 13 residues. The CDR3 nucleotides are TGTGCCAGTCGGCGGCGGAGCCCCTACGAGCAGTACTTC. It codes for CASRRRSPYEQYF.

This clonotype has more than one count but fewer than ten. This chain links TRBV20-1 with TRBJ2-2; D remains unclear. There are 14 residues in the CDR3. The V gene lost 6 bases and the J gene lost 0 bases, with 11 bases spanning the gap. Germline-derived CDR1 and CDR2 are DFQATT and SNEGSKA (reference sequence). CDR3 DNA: TGCAGTGCGGGAAAGGCTTCGAACACCGGGGAGCTGTTTTTT. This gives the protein CSAGKASNTGELFF.

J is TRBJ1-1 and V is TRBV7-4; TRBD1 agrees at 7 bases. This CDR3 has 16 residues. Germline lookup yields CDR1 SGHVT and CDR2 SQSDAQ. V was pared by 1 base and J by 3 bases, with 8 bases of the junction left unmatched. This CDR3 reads CASSLERTGYDTEAFF. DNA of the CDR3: TGTGCCAGCAGCTTAGAACGGACAGGCTATGACACTGAAGCTTTCTTT.

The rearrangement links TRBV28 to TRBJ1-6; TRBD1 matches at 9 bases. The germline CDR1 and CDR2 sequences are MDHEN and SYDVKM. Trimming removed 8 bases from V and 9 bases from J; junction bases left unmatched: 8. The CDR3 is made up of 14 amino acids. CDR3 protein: CASSRDRVGSPLHF. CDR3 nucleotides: TGTGCCAGCTCCCGGGACAGGGTTGGTTCACCCCTCCACTTT.